This is a list of T cell receptor beta chains from one sample in a study of blood T cell repertoires in COVID-19. Measured with immunoSEQ multiplex PCR; TCRdb has only the in-frame clones, and not every one. The sample records roughly 270,000 clones, roughly 85% being singletons. Sequenced input: peripheral blood. These receptors originate from a man aged 50-60 years with active or convalescent COVID-19. The CDR3 runs from the conserved cysteine through the conserved F or W. A D gene is named only where the DNA matches it firmly. Size is stated for part of the rows, as once, few or many counts, or as a class when the clone is expanded.

size,D,V,J,DNA,CDR3
few,TRBD2,TRBV19,TRBJ2-1,TGTGCCAGTAGTATAGGGTTTAGCGGGAGGGTGACCAATGAGCAGTTCTTC,CASSIGFSGRVTNEQFF
-,-,TRBV27,TRBJ2-7,TGTGCCAGCAGCTCCAGGAGGCAGTCCTACGAGCAGTACTTC,CASSSRRQSYEQYF
-,-,TRBV11-2,TRBJ1-3,TGTGCCAGCAGCTTAGAATGGAGCTCTGGAAACACCATATATTTT,CASSLEWSSGNTIYF
few,TRBD2,TRBV7-8,TRBJ2-1,TGTGCCAGCAGCACCAGGAGGGGACTAGCGGGTTACAATGAGCAGTTCTTC,CASSTRRGLAGYNEQFF
-,-,TRBV7-2,TRBJ2-5,TGTGCCAGCAGCCGCTCACTAGTGAAAGAGACCCAGTACTTC,CASSRSLVKETQYF
few,-,TRBV19,TRBJ1-2,TGTGCCAGTACCTTTGACGTGGCAGGGTATGGCTACACCTTC,CASTFDVAGYGYTF
-,-,TRBV7-9,TRBJ2-3,TGTGCCAGCAGCTTAGCGGGAGGTTGGGCAGATACGCAGTATTTT,CASSLAGGWADTQYF
-,TRBD1,TRBV7-9,TRBJ2-2,TGTGCCAGCAGCCCGAACCGGGACAGGGAGTCCGGGGAGCTGTTTTTT,CASSPNRDRESGELFF
few,TRBD2,TRBV18,TRBJ2-3,TGTGCCAGCTCACCACCGGTAGCGGGCCCTAGCACAGATACGCAGTATTTT,CASSPPVAGPSTDTQYF
-,-,TRBV24-1,TRBJ2-2,TGTGCCACCAGTGGAACAGGGAAGAACACCGGGGAGCTGTTTTTT,CATSGTGKNTGELFF